This TCR beta chain was found in a study of cytomegalovirus exposure and HLA in healthy donors. Study findings and constraints: The study carried out a later analysis of TCR beta sequences. It associated some 17,000 of them with specific HLA alleles at a false discovery rate of 0.05. Reports credit the classifier with highly specific, highly sensitive diagnosis of cytomegalovirus status. Confirmation was obtained in vitro that a few CMV-associated chains are specific for CMV antigens.

Losses at the gene ends were 7 bases for V and 0 bases for J; bases not matched to a gene: 3. The V gene's germline CDR1 is SQVTM and CDR2 ANQGSEA. The CDR3 runs to 13 residues. This PCR relied on a set of 60 Vbeta primers and 13 Jbeta primers. Authors' processing steps: In a later analysis, the count reached some 75 million unique TCR beta chains, with 10 million to 14 million shared. TCRdb keeps only in-frame clones here, not all; method: immunoSEQ multiplex PCR. That table is the source of V, J and clone size, and D and trimming were worked out from the DNA. In the table there are more than 150,000 clones, more than 75% of which are singletons. As for this clone: What it recognizes is unknown.

The receptor was isolated from a man in his forties in good health and CMV-seronegative. The material sequenced was PBMCs. The V gene is TRBV29-1, the J gene TRBJ1-1; TRBD1 agrees at 9 bases. The DNA for the CDR3 is TGCAGCGGGGGACAGGGAATGAACACTGAAGCTTTCTTT. Encoded protein: CSGGQGMNTEAFF.